This T cell receptor beta chain was observed in a study of blood T cell repertoires in COVID-19. Study summary: The study drew acute and convalescent COVID-19 samples from the United States, Italy and Spain.

Here immunoSEQ multiplex PCR was the method, and the copy in TCRdb shows in-frame clones only, minus some. The profile covers 290,000 or so clones, with 65% to 90% appearing a single time and more than 4.5% taken by the ten largest. This CDR3 is 15 amino acids long. Sequencing used peripheral blood. This receptor was obtained from a man between 50 and 59 years old with active or convalescent COVID-19. The J gene is TRBJ2-1, the V gene TRBV21-1; the DNA was not used to check the table's D call, TRBD1. TRBV21-1 is classified as a pseudogene. The chain's CDR3 is CASSKGGQIHNEQFF. The CDR3 bases are TGTGCCAGCAGCAAAGGGGGCCAAATTCACAATGAGCAGTTCTTC.